This T cell receptor (beta chain) was recovered during a study of blood T cell repertoires in COVID-19 (dated by TCRdb to 2019 to 2021). Some background on the complete study: Samples covering the acute and convalescent phases of COVID-19 were provided by collaborators in the United States, Italy and Spain. The prospective study material was composed of cDNA or gDNA derived from T cells, B-cell-depleted T cells, or PBMCs. The dataset comprised deeply sampled blood TCRbeta repertoires from subjects exposed to, actively infected with, or recovered from COVID-19. The repertoires were made available in a free public database intended to serve as a resource for research on the immune response to SARS-CoV-2. The samples were drawn from two sources: the first 160 participants of the ongoing ImmuneRACE study, and 1,000 to 1,500 subjects contributed by 6 global collaborators. The sample metadata nearly always contained a de-identified subject ID, COVID-19 status, age in years and sex. HLA class I and class II types, where available, came from metadata supplied by the sample provider rather than from assay-based typing. Study-wide findings and limitations: Clinical and demographic metadata were provided uncurated, with the amount varying by source and participant.

TCRbeta CDR3 regions were amplified from genomic DNA using the immunoSEQ Assay, a bias-controlled multiplex PCR. As for the authors' bioinformatics: The number of nucleated cells in each sample was estimated by amplification of reference gene primers within the assay. To quantify the absolute abundance of each unique TCRbeta CDR3 rearrangement, sequence reads were collapsed and filtered. Productive Simpson clonality was computed per sample as the square root of Simpson's diversity index over productive rearrangements. TCRdb stores this immuneACCESS table with in-frame sequences only. Part of the clones is absent; in the studies checked, under half of the shortfall reflects unresolved V genes, and no reason is known for the rest. Clonal size and the V and J genes are those of that table, whereas D and trimming came from the DNA. The sample has some 45,000 clones on record, about 90% of them singletons. The biggest ten clones account for approximately 9% of the sample.

CDR1 and CDR2 were assigned from the germline V gene (reference sequence) as MNHEY and SMNVEV. From cysteine to phenylalanine, the CDR3 is 14 amino acids long. Only CDR3 DNA is held: 42 bases, read in frame from base 1. Trimming takes 4 bases from V and 6 bases from J, and the germline ends sit 13 bases apart. Each collaborating institution followed its own protocols to collect whole blood in K2EDTA tubes. For TCRbeta analysis, collaborators shipped samples as frozen whole blood, isolated PBMCs, or DNA extracted from either of those sample types. Details on this clone: The antigen it recognizes is unknown. No base quality information exists; no much larger clone differs at one position.

The V and J segments used are TRBV27 and TRBJ2-1; the D segment could be TRBD2, given 6 matching bases. This clonotype was obtained from a man in his fifties with active COVID-19. Specimen: peripheral blood. In nucleotide form, the sequence is TGTGCCAGCAGTTGGGGGGTTGTCGGCAATGAGCAGTTCTTC. Its amino acids are CASSWGVVGNEQFF.